This T cell receptor (beta chain) was obtained from a study of PD-1 blockade in classical Hodgkin lymphoma. Produced via immunoSEQ multiplex PCR; TCRdb's table is partial and in-frame only. Of about 86,000 clones in the sample, 89% were seen once. The CDR3 runs to 15 residues. CDR1 is SEHNR and CDR2 is FQNEAQ in the germline V gene (reference sequence). The V segment lost 5 bases and the J segment 0 bases; nucleotides outside the gene matches: 4. There was relapse after autologous stem cell transplantation in every patient, and there was variation in brentuximab vedotin exposure. The chain carries TRBV7-9 and TRBJ2-7, with 10 bases fitting TRBD2. This receptor was identified in a human donor with classical Hodgkin lymphoma. Sequenced material: peripheral blood mononuclear cells (PBMCs), taken at baseline. CDR3 protein: CASSQSGRASYEQYF. For the CDR3, the DNA is TGTGCCAGCAGCCAAAGCGGGAGGGCCTCCTACGAGCAGTACTTC.